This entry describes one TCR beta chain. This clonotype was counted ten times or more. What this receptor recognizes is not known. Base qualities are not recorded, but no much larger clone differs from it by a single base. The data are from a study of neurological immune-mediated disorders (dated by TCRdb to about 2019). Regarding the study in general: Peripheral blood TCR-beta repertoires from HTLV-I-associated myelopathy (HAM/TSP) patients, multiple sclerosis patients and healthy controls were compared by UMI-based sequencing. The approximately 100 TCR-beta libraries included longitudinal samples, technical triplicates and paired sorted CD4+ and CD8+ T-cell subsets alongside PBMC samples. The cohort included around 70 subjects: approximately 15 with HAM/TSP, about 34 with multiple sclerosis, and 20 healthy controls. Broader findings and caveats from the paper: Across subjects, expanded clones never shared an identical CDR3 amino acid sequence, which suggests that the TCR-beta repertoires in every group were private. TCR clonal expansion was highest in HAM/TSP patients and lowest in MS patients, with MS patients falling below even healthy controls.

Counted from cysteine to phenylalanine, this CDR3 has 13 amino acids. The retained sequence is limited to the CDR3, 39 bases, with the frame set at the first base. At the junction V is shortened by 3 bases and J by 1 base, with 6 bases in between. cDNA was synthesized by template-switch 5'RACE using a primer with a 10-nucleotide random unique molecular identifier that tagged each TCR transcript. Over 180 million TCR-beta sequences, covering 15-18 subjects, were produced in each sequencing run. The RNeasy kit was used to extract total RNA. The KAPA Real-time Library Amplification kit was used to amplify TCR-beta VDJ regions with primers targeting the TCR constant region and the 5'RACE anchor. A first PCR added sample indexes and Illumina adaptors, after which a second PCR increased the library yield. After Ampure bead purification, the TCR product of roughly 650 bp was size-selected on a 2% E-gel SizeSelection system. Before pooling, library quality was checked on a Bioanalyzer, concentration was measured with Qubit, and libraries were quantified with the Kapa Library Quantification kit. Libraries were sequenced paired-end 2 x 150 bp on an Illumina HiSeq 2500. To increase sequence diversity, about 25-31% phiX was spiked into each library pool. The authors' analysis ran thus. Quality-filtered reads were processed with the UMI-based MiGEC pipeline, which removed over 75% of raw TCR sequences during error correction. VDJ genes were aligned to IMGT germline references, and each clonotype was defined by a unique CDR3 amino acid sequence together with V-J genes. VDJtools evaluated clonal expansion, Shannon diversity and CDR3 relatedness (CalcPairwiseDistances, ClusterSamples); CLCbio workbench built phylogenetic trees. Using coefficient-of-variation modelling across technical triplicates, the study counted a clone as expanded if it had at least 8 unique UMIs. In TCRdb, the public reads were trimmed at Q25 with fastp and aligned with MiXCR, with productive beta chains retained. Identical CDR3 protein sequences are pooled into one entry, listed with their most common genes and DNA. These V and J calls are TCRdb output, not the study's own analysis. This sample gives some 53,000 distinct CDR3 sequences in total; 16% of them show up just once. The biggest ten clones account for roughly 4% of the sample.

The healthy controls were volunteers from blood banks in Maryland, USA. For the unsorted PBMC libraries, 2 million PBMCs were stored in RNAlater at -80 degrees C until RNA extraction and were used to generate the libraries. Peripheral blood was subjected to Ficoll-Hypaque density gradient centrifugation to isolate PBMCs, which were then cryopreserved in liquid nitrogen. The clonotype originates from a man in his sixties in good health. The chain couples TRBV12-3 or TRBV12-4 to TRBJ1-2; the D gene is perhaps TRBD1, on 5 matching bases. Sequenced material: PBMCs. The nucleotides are TGTGCCAGCAGTTTGACAGTTAACTATGGCTACACCTTC. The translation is CASSLTVNYGYTF.